Shown below are 32 T cell receptor beta chains from a single sample sequenced in a study of cytomegalovirus exposure and HLA in healthy donors. Amplification used 60 Vbeta primers and 13 Jbeta primers. Produced via immunoSEQ multiplex PCR; TCRdb's table is partial and in-frame only. The profile shows some 150,000 clones, around 78% of them singletons. Sequencing was carried out using PBMCs. Receptors were obtained from a man in his forties in good health and CMV-seronegative.

The rearrangement links TRBV19 to TRBJ2-3; tentatively, D is TRBD1 (5 bases). Germline-derived CDR1 and CDR2 are LNHDA and SQIVND (reference sequence). CDR3 length equals 14 residues. Trimming took 2 bases from V and 3 from J, leaving 9 bases between them. CDR3 nucleotides: TGTGCCAGTAGTATATTCCAGGGTACAGATACGCAGTATTTT. Translated, it gives CASSIFQGTDTQYF.

This chain joins TRBV7-8 and TRBJ2-7, with D maybe TRBD1 (5 bases). In germline, CDR1 is SGHVS, CDR2 FQNEAQ. The CDR3 is 13 residues long. V lost 6 bases to trimming and J lost 0 bases, with 9 bases between them. The CDR3 loop is CASSPGHSYEQYF. The CDR3 DNA is TGTGCCAGCAGTCCCGGACACTCCTACGAGCAGTACTTC. The variable domain in full, completed from reference TRBV7-8 and TRBJ2-7, reads GAGVSQSPRYKVAKRGQDVALRCDPISGHVSLFWYQQALGQGPEFLTYFQNEAQLDKSGLPSDRFFAERPEGSVSTLKIQRTQQEDSAVYLCASSPGHSYEQYFGPGTRLTVT.

The V gene is TRBV19, the J gene TRBJ1-2; weak D call: TRBD1 (6 bases). Per the germline V gene, CDR1 is LNHDA and CDR2 is SQIVND (reference sequence). The CDR3 runs to 16 residues. Deletions cut 0 bases from V and 4 bases from J, with 15 bases between. CDR3 sequence reads: CASSIDEAGESYGYTF. The CDR3 DNA sequence: TGTGCCAGTAGTATAGATGAGGCAGGGGAAAGCTATGGCTACACCTTC.

The chain uses TRBV7-9 and TRBJ2-1; 9 bases align to TRBD2. This CDR3 region has 18 residues. Germline values: CDR1 SEHNR, CDR2 FQNEAQ (reference sequence). Trimming cost V 4 bases and J 0 bases; bases outside gene matches: 10. Here the CDR3 reads CASSSSGTSRSSYNEQFF. In DNA, the CDR3 is TGTGCCAGCAGCTCTTCCGGGACTAGCCGGAGCTCCTACAATGAGCAGTTCTTC. Combining the CDR3 with reference TRBV7-9 and TRBJ2-1 gives the whole variable domain DTGVSQNPRHKITKRGQNVTFRCDPISEHNRLYWYRQTLGQGPEFLTYFQNEAQLEKSRLLSDRFSAERPKGSFSTLEIQRTEQGDSAMYLCASSSSGTSRSSYNEQFFGPGTRLTVL.

The chain joins TRBV11-2 to TRBJ2-7, with 8 positions matching TRBD1. This CDR3 contains 14 residues. Germline V CDR1 and CDR2: SGHAT, FQNNGV. V trimming: 3 bases; J trimming: 5 bases; junction bases outside the gene matches: 6. Written as DNA, the CDR3 is TGTGCCAGCAGCTTCGGTGACAGGGGCCACGAGCAGTACTTC. It translates to CASSFGDRGHEQYF.

The gene calls are TRBV7-2 and TRBJ2-3; 9 nucleotides align to TRBD2. The CDR3 spans 16 residues. Losses at the gene ends were 4 bases for V and 4 bases for J; bases not matched to a gene: 9. The V gene's germline CDR1 is SGHTA and CDR2 FQGNSA. This CDR3 is CASSWRGGARPDTQYF. CDR3 nucleotides: TGTGCCAGCAGCTGGCGCGGGGGGGCTCGTCCAGATACGCAGTATTTT.

The chain links TRBV4-1 to TRBJ2-1; D possibly corresponds to TRBD1 (6 bases). Between the trimmed V and J ends, which lost 4 bases and 4 bases, there was a span of 8 bases. Germline V gene data show CDR1 as MGHRA and CDR2 as YSYEKL. This CDR3 has 13 amino acids. Here the CDR3 DNA reads TGCGCCAGCAGCCTCGACAGGTACAATGAGCAGTTCTTC. Amino acids: CASSLDRYNEQFF.

The chain carries TRBV5-8 and TRBJ1-2, with D hard to call. The CDR3 has 13 amino acids. V gave up 1 base and J gave up 2 bases, with 6 bases separating them. CDR1 and CDR2 from the germline V gene are SGHTS and YDEGEE. The CDR3 sequence is CASSLSGNYGYTF. CDR3 DNA sequence: TGTGCCAGCAGCTTGTCAGGAAACTATGGCTACACCTTC. The full variable domain, in which reference TRBV5-8 and TRBJ1-2 provide the parts outside the CDR3, is EAGVTQSPTHLIKTRGQQATLRCSPISGHTSVYWYQQALGLGLQFLLWYDEGEERNRGNFPPRFSGRQFPNYSSELNVNALELEDSALYLCASSLSGNYGYTFGSGTRLTVV.

The V gene is TRBV18, the J gene TRBJ2-5, with 8 bases lining up with TRBD1. The J call could be wrong; TRBJ2-7 is a better fit for the DNA end. The CDR3 has 15 residues. Germline V gene sequence: CDR1 KGHSH, CDR2 LQKENI. The CDR3 nucleotides read TGTGCCAGCTCCCAAATACAGGGGGGAAACTACGAGCAGTACTTC. Encoded protein: CASSQIQGGNYEQYF.

The chain couples TRBV11-2 to TRBJ1-2; D ambiguous. In germline, CDR1 is SGHAT, CDR2 FQNNGV. V shed 4 bases and J shed 4 bases, with 22 bases lying between them. The CDR3 totals 17 residues. CDR3 DNA: TGTGCCAGCAGCTCAGGACGGCGGGCGGACCTCCGCTATGGCTACACCTTC. Translating gives CASSSGRRADLRYGYTF.

The chain recombines TRBV4-3 with TRBJ1-1, with 12 bases that match TRBD1. This CDR3 is built from 14 residues. Trimming cost V 6 bases and J 9 bases; bases outside gene matches: 8. CDR1 is LGHNA and CDR2 is YSLEER in the germline V gene. For the CDR3, the DNA is TGCGCCAGCAGAATCCTGGGACAGGGGGCTAAAGCTTTCTTT. Protein sequence: CASRILGQGAKAFF.

The chain combines TRBV10-3 with TRBJ1-3; perhaps TRBD1 as D (6 bases). V lost 6 bases, J lost 3 bases, and 12 bases lay in between. Per germline, CDR1 ENHRY and CDR2 SYGVKD. The CDR3 is 14 residues long. CDR3 nucleotide sequence: TGTGCCATCAGAACAGGGCTAGGTGGAAACACCATATATTTT. It yields the protein CAIRTGLGGNTIYF.

The rearrangement links TRBV18 to TRBJ2-5, with a tentative D call TRBD1 (6 bases). Germline assignment: CDR1 KGHSH and CDR2 LQKENI. This CDR3 contains 14 residues. V was clipped by 3 bases and J by 5 bases, with 13 bases between them. This CDR3 reads CASSPTGMGETQYF. CDR3 DNA: TGTGCCAGCTCACCCACAGGGATGGGGGAGACCCAGTACTTC.

CDR3 in amino acids: CASSSDRVDAFF. In nucleotides, the CDR3 is TGTGCCAGCAGTTCAGACAGAGTTGACGCTTTCTTT. The chain carries TRBV6-1 and TRBJ1-1; tentative D call: TRBD1 (5 bases). The CDR3 is made up of 12 amino acids. Between the trimmed V and J ends, which lost 5 bases and 11 bases, there was a span of 15 bases. Germline V gene sequence: CDR1 MNHNS, CDR2 SASEGT.

The V and J genes are TRBV4-3 and TRBJ2-3; 7 nucleotides agree with TRBD1. The ends lost 1 base at V and 3 bases at J; junction bases unmatched: 10. Germline CDR1 reads LGHNA; CDR2 reads YSLEER. The CDR3 consists of 17 residues. In DNA, the CDR3 is TGCGCCAGCAGCCAAGGTAGTCAGGGGGTATGGACAGATACGCAGTATTTT. Translating it yields CASSQGSQGVWTDTQYF.

The rearrangement joins TRBV18 to TRBJ1-4; perhaps TRBD1 as D (5 bases). This CDR3 is built from 18 residues. Trimming shortened V by 0 bases and J by 5 bases, and 19 bases separated the two germline ends. The germline V gene has CDR1 KGHSH and CDR2 LQKENI. This CDR3 is CASSPPLVQGPRNEKLFF. As DNA, the CDR3 is TGTGCCAGCTCACCACCTTTAGTCCAGGGCCCTCGCAATGAAAAACTGTTTTTT.

The chain uses TRBV7-9 and TRBJ2-4; D might be TRBD2 (5 bases). Trimming removed 6 bases at V and 10 bases at J, with 16 bases between. The CDR3 has 13 amino acids. Germline V CDR1 and CDR2: SEHNR, FQNEAQ (reference sequence). The CDR3 reads CASRSDSFGIQYF. The CDR3 bases are TGTGCCAGCAGGTCGGACTCCTTTGGAATTCAGTACTTC.

This clone was observed a single time. V is TRBV25-1 and J is TRBJ1-1; D is uncertain. CDR3 size: 11 residues. V was cut by 7 bases and J by 0 bases, with 3 bases left in between. CDR1 MGHDK and CDR2 SYGVNS come from the germline V gene. The chain's CDR3 is CASILNTEAFF. The CDR3 DNA follows: TGTGCCAGCATATTGAACACTGAAGCTTTCTTT.

The rearrangement uses TRBV5-1 and TRBJ2-3, with D unresolved. The CDR3 is 15 amino acids. Germline V gene data show CDR1 as SGHRS and CDR2 as YFSETQ. V lost 0 bases and J lost 0, with 8 bases in between. The DNA for the CDR3 is TGCGCCAGCAGCTTGGGGTACTTTAGCACAGATACGCAGTATTTT. Amino acids: CASSLGYFSTDTQYF.

This clone was observed a handful of times. The chain has TRBV11-2 and TRBJ2-5, with no clear D. Germline CDR1 is SGHAT and CDR2 is FQNNGV. Trimming shortened V by 0 bases and J by 4 bases, and 3 bases separated the two germline ends. The CDR3 contains 12 residues. The CDR3 sequence: CASSLDRETQYF. CDR3 sequence (DNA): TGTGCCAGCAGCTTAGACCGAGAGACCCAGTACTTC.

J is TRBJ1-2 and V is TRBV28, with a possible D match to TRBD1 (5 bases). Trimming pared 2 bases from V and 1 base from J, leaving 14 bases between. The CDR3 extends over 16 amino acids. The germline CDR1 and CDR2 sequences are MDHEN and SYDVKM. CDR3 DNA: TGTGCCAGCAGTTTAAGCGTTAACAGGCTTAACTATGGCTACACCTTC. Amino acid sequence: CASSLSVNRLNYGYTF.

The J gene is TRBJ2-3, the V gene TRBV30; 9 nucleotides line up with TRBD2. The CDR3 has 16 amino acids. Germline V gives CDR1 GTSNPN, CDR2 SVGIG (reference sequence). The J segment lost 0 bases and the V segment lost 3 bases, leaving 7 bases of the junction unmatched. The CDR3 protein is CAWRGLAGFSTDTQYF. The CDR3 region has the DNA TGTGCCTGGAGAGGGCTAGCGGGGTTCAGCACAGATACGCAGTATTTT.

V gene TRBV7-9 combines with J gene TRBJ1-4; no definite D call. Between the trimmed V and J ends, which lost 4 bases and 8 bases, there was a span of 14 bases. CDR1 and CDR2 (germline): SEHNR, FQNEAQ (reference sequence). The CDR3 consists of 14 residues. CDR3 region: CASSSSPSGEKLFF. For the CDR3, the DNA is TGTGCCAGCAGCTCTAGCCCCTCGGGGGAAAAACTGTTTTTT.

The chain is built from TRBV7-9 and TRBJ2-3, with no clear D. Germline CDR1 and CDR2: SEHNR and FQNEAQ (reference sequence). The germline V and J ends were trimmed by 7 bases and 0 bases, with 11 bases remaining between them. This CDR3 has 14 amino acids. The CDR3 DNA is TGTGCCAGCAAAATCCTAGTGAGCACAGATACGCAGTATTTT. Protein: CASKILVSTDTQYF.

The chain uses TRBV12-5 and TRBJ2-3; tentative D call: TRBD2 (5 bases). Germline V CDR1 and CDR2: LGHNT, FRNRAP. The CDR3 sequence is 14 residues long. The germline V and J ends were trimmed by 5 bases and 2 bases, with 11 bases remaining between them. In DNA, the CDR3 is TGTGCTAGTGGTCCCCCCGGGAACACAGATACGCAGTATTTT. It is translated as CASGPPGNTDTQYF.

This chain links TRBV28 with TRBJ2-2; maybe TRBD1 (6 bases). CDR1 and CDR2 from the germline V gene are MDHEN and SYDVKM. Trimming removed 4 bases from V and 4 bases from J, with 13 bases in between. CDR3 size: 15 residues. As DNA, the CDR3 is TGTGCCAGCAGTTCATCCGGGACACTCACCGGGGAGCTGTTTTTT. Translation gives CASSSSGTLTGELFF.

The chain carries TRBV7-8 and TRBJ1-2, with 10 positions matching TRBD1. Germline CDR1 SGHVS, CDR2 FQNEAQ. The V gene end was trimmed by 5 bases and the J gene end by 2 bases; junction bases not matched to a gene: 5. The CDR3 length is 15 residues. CDR3 residues: CASSPKDRGNYGYTF. The CDR3 DNA sequence: TGTGCCAGCAGCCCAAAGGACAGGGGGAACTATGGCTACACCTTC.

The chain recombines TRBV5-1 with TRBJ2-5; D perhaps matches TRBD1 (6 bases). The J call may be wrong; the DNA end is better matched by TRBJ2-7. Germline V gene sequence: CDR1 SGHRS, CDR2 YFSETQ. CDR3 length: 14 amino acids. CDR3 nucleotide sequence: TGCGCCAGCAGCTTGTTCGGGGACAACTACGAGCAGTACTTC. Protein: CASSLFGDNYEQYF.

The gene calls are TRBV9 and TRBJ2-1; D may be TRBD2 (5 bases). The V end was cut by 3 bases, the J end by 3 bases, with 10 bases between. The CDR3 covers 14 residues. From germline, CDR1 is SGDLS and CDR2 YYNGEE. Written as DNA, the CDR3 is TGTGCCAGCAGCGAGGACTCGGTCTACAATGAGCAGTTCTTC. This codes for CASSEDSVYNEQFF.

This sequence joins TRBV4-3 and TRBJ2-5; D remains ambiguous. The J call may be incorrect, as the DNA end agrees better with TRBJ2-7. Germline CDR1 LGHNA, CDR2 YSLEER. The CDR3 extends over 15 amino acids. CDR3 region: CASSQDAVAAFEQYF. CDR3 nucleotide sequence: TGCGCCAGCAGCCAAGATGCCGTTGCGGCCTTCGAGCAGTACTTC.

V gene TRBV29-1 combines with J gene TRBJ2-7; no definite D call. Trimming took off 7 bases at V and 3 bases at J, with 22 bases between the two ends. The CDR3 has 15 residues. Germline CDR1 is SQVTM and CDR2 is ANQGSEA. CDR3 amino acids: CSAVLSPAANYEQYF. DNA of the CDR3: TGCAGCGCCGTCCTTTCGCCTGCCGCGAACTACGAGCAGTACTTC.

This sequence joins TRBV5-6 and TRBJ2-1; TRBD2 matches at 8 bases. The CDR3 covers 16 residues. Germline V gene data show CDR1 as SGHDT and CDR2 as YYEEEE. V was pared by 0 bases and J by 5 bases, with 7 bases of the junction left unmatched. The CDR3 spells CASSLEVLAGHNEQFF. In DNA form, the CDR3 reads TGTGCCAGCAGCTTGGAGGTCCTAGCGGGTCACAATGAGCAGTTCTTC.